A selection of T cell receptor beta chains follows, all from one sample in a study of CD8+ T cells in alopecia areata. Generated by immunoSEQ multiplex PCR, the TCRdb table keeps only in-frame clones and is missing some. The sample lists about 260,000 clones; about three fifths were seen once. Material: CD4+ T cells sorted from blood, obtained around week 54, from a patient treated with tofacitinib. These receptor sequences come from a human donor with alopecia areata. Each CDR3 is given with its conserved first and last residue. Fields, in order: clone size, D gene, J gene, V gene, CDR3 DNA, CDR3 protein. The D gene is left open where the match is weak. Where a row states a size, it is once, few, many or the class of an expanded clone; other rows omit it.

clone size: .
D gene: .
J gene: TRBJ2-7
V gene: TRBV9
CDR3 DNA: TGTGCCAGCAGCGTAGACCCAAAGTCCACCGAGCAGTACTTC
CDR3 protein: CASSVDPKSTEQYF

clone size: .
D gene: .
J gene: TRBJ2-3
V gene: TRBV7-2
CDR3 DNA: TGTGCCAGCAGCAAATACACAGATACGCAGTATTTT
CDR3 protein: CASSKYTDTQYF

clone size: few
D gene: TRBD1
J gene: TRBJ1-2
V gene: TRBV6-6
CDR3 DNA: TGTGCCAGCAGTTACTCACCGGGACAGGGGGTTTATGGCTACACCTTC
CDR3 protein: CASSYSPGQGVYGYTF

clone size: few
D gene: .
J gene: TRBJ1-6
V gene: TRBV6-4
CDR3 DNA: TGTGCCAGCAGTTCGGCCGGTTATAATTCACCCCTCCACTTT
CDR3 protein: CASSSAGYNSPLHF

clone size: .
D gene: TRBD2
J gene: TRBJ2-1
V gene: TRBV5-1
CDR3 DNA: TGCGCCAGCAGCCCATCTCGGCGGGGGATCGCTGAGCAGTTCTTC
CDR3 protein: CASSPSRRGIAEQFF

clone size: .
D gene: .
J gene: TRBJ2-5
V gene: TRBV6-5
CDR3 DNA: TGTGCCAGCAGTTACGTTGGCATCCAAGAGACCCAGTACTTC
CDR3 protein: CASSYVGIQETQYF

clone size: .
D gene: TRBD1
J gene: TRBJ1-2
V gene: TRBV13
CDR3 DNA: TGTGCCAGCAGCTACGAGACAGGGCAGGGTGGCTACACCTTC
CDR3 protein: CASSYETGQGGYTF

clone size: .
D gene: .
J gene: TRBJ2-7
V gene: TRBV30
CDR3 DNA: TGTGCCTGGAGTGAGGGCAGCCATCAGGACGAGCAGTACTTC
CDR3 protein: CAWSEGSHQDEQYF

clone size: .
D gene: .
J gene: TRBJ1-5
V gene: TRBV4-1
CDR3 DNA: TGCGCCAGCAGCCAAAGACAGGTGAATCAGCCCCAGCATTTT
CDR3 protein: CASSQRQVNQPQHF

clone size: .
D gene: .
J gene: TRBJ2-7
V gene: TRBV5-4
CDR3 DNA: TGTGCCAGCAGCTTGGCAGGACCCTACGAGCAGTACTTC
CDR3 protein: CASSLAGPYEQYF

clone size: .
D gene: TRBD1
J gene: TRBJ2-1
V gene: TRBV4-1
CDR3 DNA: TGCGCCAGCAGCCAACCAGGACAGGGTCGTTACAATGAGCAGTTCTTC
CDR3 protein: CASSQPGQGRYNEQFF

clone size: once
D gene: .
J gene: TRBJ2-1
V gene: TRBV5-1
CDR3 DNA: TGCGCCAGCAGCTTGGGACTCCTGGTCGGTGAGCAGTTCTTC
CDR3 protein: CASSLGLLVGEQFF

clone size: few
D gene: TRBD2
J gene: TRBJ2-7
V gene: TRBV27
CDR3 DNA: TGTGCCAGCAGTTTATCGGTCGGACTAGCGGGGGGGCGTGAGCAGTACTTC
CDR3 protein: CASSLSVGLAGGREQYF

clone size: .
D gene: .
J gene: TRBJ2-5
V gene: TRBV20-1
CDR3 DNA: TGCACCTGGGCCCGCCAAGAGACCCAGTACTTC
CDR3 protein: CTWARQETQYF

clone size: .
D gene: .
J gene: TRBJ2-7
V gene: TRBV30
CDR3 DNA: TGTGCCTGGACCGCAGGCGCCTCCTACTACGAGCAGTACTTC
CDR3 protein: CAWTAGASYYEQYF

clone size: .
D gene: .
J gene: TRBJ2-6
V gene: TRBV30
CDR3 DNA: TGTGCCTGGAGTGTAGCGGCGGGTGCCAACGTCCTGACTTTC
CDR3 protein: CAWSVAAGANVLTF

clone size: few
D gene: TRBD1
J gene: TRBJ2-1
V gene: TRBV27
CDR3 DNA: TGTGCCAGCAGTTTATTTCCCCTTAACAGGGGGTCGTCCTACAATGAGCAGTTCTTC
CDR3 protein: CASSLFPLNRGSSYNEQFF

clone size: .
D gene: .
J gene: TRBJ1-5
V gene: TRBV29-1
CDR3 DNA: TGCAGCGTTTCGGGAGGGGTCAGTCAGCCCCAGCATTTT
CDR3 protein: CSVSGGVSQPQHF

clone size: .
D gene: .
J gene: TRBJ2-7
V gene: TRBV25-1
CDR3 DNA: TGTGCCAGCAGTGCTTCCGGGGGTGCCAACGAGCAGTACTTC
CDR3 protein: CASSASGGANEQYF

clone size: .
D gene: .
J gene: TRBJ2-2
V gene: TRBV5-6
CDR3 DNA: TGTGCCAGCAGCCGGACTATCACCGGGGAGCTGTTTTTT
CDR3 protein: CASSRTITGELFF

clone size: once
D gene: TRBD2
J gene: TRBJ2-1
V gene: TRBV7-2
CDR3 DNA: TGTGCCAGCAGCCAACTAGCGGGGTCGTACAACAATGAGCAGTTCTTC
CDR3 protein: CASSQLAGSYNNEQFF

clone size: .
D gene: .
J gene: TRBJ2-4
V gene: TRBV2
CDR3 DNA: TGTGCCAGCAGTGCTGTATTCCTAGCCAAAAACATTCAGTACTTC
CDR3 protein: CASSAVFLAKNIQYF

clone size: .
D gene: TRBD1
J gene: TRBJ1-2
V gene: TRBV30
CDR3 DNA: TGTGCCTGGGGGGGACAGCTGACTTATGGCTACACCTTC
CDR3 protein: CAWGGQLTYGYTF

clone size: .
D gene: .
J gene: TRBJ2-7
V gene: TRBV10-3
CDR3 DNA: TGTGCCATCAGTGGGGTCAGCTCCTACGAGCAGTACTTC
CDR3 protein: CAISGVSSYEQYF

clone size: .
D gene: .
J gene: TRBJ1-3
V gene: TRBV25-1
CDR3 DNA: TGTGCCAGCAGTGAATTCGGCATGGGAAACACCATATATTTT
CDR3 protein: CASSEFGMGNTIYF

clone size: .
D gene: .
J gene: TRBJ2-7
V gene: TRBV7-9
CDR3 DNA: TGTGCCAGCCAATTTTTACTGGGGAAGGGTGATTACGAGCAGTACTTC
CDR3 protein: CASQFLLGKGDYEQYF

clone size: .
D gene: TRBD1
J gene: TRBJ1-2
V gene: TRBV4-1
CDR3 DNA: TGCGCCAGCAGCCCGGGACAGGGGGCTCGAATTCTGAGCTACACCTTC
CDR3 protein: CASSPGQGARILSYTF

clone size: .
D gene: .
J gene: TRBJ2-1
V gene: TRBV30
CDR3 DNA: TGTGCCTGGAGTAGGGGCCCTCGGACGTTCTTC
CDR3 protein: CAWSRGPRTFF

clone size: .
D gene: .
J gene: TRBJ1-2
V gene: TRBV29-1
CDR3 DNA: TGCAGCGTTGGAGGGATCTATGGCTACACCTTC
CDR3 protein: CSVGGIYGYTF

clone size: .
D gene: .
J gene: TRBJ2-2
V gene: TRBV2
CDR3 DNA: TGTGCCAGCAGTTACACCCTGTCCGGGGAGCTGTTTTTT
CDR3 protein: CASSYTLSGELFF

clone size: .
D gene: TRBD1
J gene: TRBJ1-1
V gene: TRBV4-3
CDR3 DNA: TGCGCCAGCAGCCAAGGAACACAGGGGGACACTGAAGCTTTCTTT
CDR3 protein: CASSQGTQGDTEAFF

clone size: .
D gene: .
J gene: TRBJ2-7
V gene: TRBV29-1
CDR3 DNA: TGCAGCGTCGTCAGGGGCTACGAGCAGTACTTC
CDR3 protein: CSVVRGYEQYF

clone size: few
D gene: .
J gene: TRBJ1-1
V gene: TRBV19
CDR3 DNA: TGTGCCAGTAGTGGGGAGAACACTGAAGCTTTCTTT
CDR3 protein: CASSGENTEAFF

clone size: once
D gene: .
J gene: TRBJ2-3
V gene: TRBV2
CDR3 DNA: TGTGCCAGCAGTGAAGAGGGCGCCAGGACAGATACGCAGTATTTT
CDR3 protein: CASSEEGARTDTQYF

clone size: once
D gene: .
J gene: TRBJ1-1
V gene: TRBV2
CDR3 DNA: TGTGCCAGCAGTCAGATGAACACTGAAGCTTTCTTT
CDR3 protein: CASSQMNTEAFF

clone size: .
D gene: TRBD1
J gene: TRBJ1-1
V gene: TRBV6-5
CDR3 DNA: TGTGCCAGCAGTACTGGGACAGTAGCTGAAGCTTTCTTT
CDR3 protein: CASSTGTVAEAFF

clone size: .
D gene: .
J gene: TRBJ1-5
V gene: TRBV5-1
CDR3 DNA: TGCGCCAGCAGCTTGGATGCAGGCGGGAGCAATCAGCCCCAGCATTTT
CDR3 protein: CASSLDAGGSNQPQHF

clone size: .
D gene: .
J gene: TRBJ1-6
V gene: TRBV6-5
CDR3 DNA: TGTGCCAGCAGTACCGGACAGAACTATAATTCACCCCTCCACTTT
CDR3 protein: CASSTGQNYNSPLHF

clone size: .
D gene: .
J gene: TRBJ1-1
V gene: TRBV29-1
CDR3 DNA: TGCAGCGCCGCGACACAGGGTGACACTGAAGCTTTCTTT
CDR3 protein: CSAATQGDTEAFF

clone size: .
D gene: .
J gene: TRBJ2-3
V gene: TRBV30
CDR3 DNA: TGTGCCTGGAGTTTGGCTAGCACAGATACGCAGTATTTT
CDR3 protein: CAWSLASTDTQYF

clone size: .
D gene: TRBD2
J gene: TRBJ2-1
V gene: TRBV5-1
CDR3 DNA: TGCGCCAGCAGCTTGGCCGGGGGAGGGGTGAATGAGCAGTTCTTC
CDR3 protein: CASSLAGGGVNEQFF

clone size: .
D gene: .
J gene: TRBJ1-1
V gene: TRBV2
CDR3 DNA: TGTGCCAGCAGAGGGATGGGAACTGAAGCTTTCTTT
CDR3 protein: CASRGMGTEAFF

clone size: few
D gene: .
J gene: TRBJ2-3
V gene: TRBV2
CDR3 DNA: TGTGCCAGCAGACGAAATCTGGGGGATACGCAGTATTTT
CDR3 protein: CASRRNLGDTQYF

clone size: few
D gene: .
J gene: TRBJ2-5
V gene: TRBV29-1
CDR3 DNA: TGCAGCGTTGAAGAACGGGCATTAGAGACCCAGTACTTC
CDR3 protein: CSVEERALETQYF